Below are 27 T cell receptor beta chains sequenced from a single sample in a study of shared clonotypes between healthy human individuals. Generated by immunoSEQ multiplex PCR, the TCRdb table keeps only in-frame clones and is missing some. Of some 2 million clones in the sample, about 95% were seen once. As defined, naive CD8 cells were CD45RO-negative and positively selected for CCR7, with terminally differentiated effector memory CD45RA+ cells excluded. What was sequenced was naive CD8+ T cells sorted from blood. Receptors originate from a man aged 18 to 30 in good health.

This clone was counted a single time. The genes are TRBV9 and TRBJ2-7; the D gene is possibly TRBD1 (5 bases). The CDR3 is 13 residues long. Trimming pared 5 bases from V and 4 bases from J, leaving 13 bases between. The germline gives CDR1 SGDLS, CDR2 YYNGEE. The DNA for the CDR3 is TGTGCCAGCAGTCTAGGGGCAGGATACGAGCAGTACTTC. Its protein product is CASSLGAGYEQYF.

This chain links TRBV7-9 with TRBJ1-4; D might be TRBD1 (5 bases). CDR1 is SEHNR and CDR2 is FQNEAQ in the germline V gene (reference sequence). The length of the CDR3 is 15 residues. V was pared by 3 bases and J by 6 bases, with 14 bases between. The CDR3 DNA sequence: TGTGCCAGCAGCTTGTGGGCCGGAGGGGATGAAAAACTGTTTTTT. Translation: CASSLWAGGDEKLFF. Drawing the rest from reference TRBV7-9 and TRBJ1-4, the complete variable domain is DTGVSQNPRHKITKRGQNVTFRCDPISEHNRLYWYRQTLGQGPEFLTYFQNEAQLEKSRLLSDRFSAERPKGSFSTLEIQRTEQGDSAMYLCASSLWAGGDEKLFFGSGTQLSVL.

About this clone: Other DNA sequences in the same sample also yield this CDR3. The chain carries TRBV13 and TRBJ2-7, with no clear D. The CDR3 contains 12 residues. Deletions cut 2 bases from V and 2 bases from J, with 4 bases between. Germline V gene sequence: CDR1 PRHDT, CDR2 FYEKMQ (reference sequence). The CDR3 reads CASSLNPYEQYF. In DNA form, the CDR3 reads TGTGCCAGCAGCTTAAACCCCTACGAGCAGTACTTC.

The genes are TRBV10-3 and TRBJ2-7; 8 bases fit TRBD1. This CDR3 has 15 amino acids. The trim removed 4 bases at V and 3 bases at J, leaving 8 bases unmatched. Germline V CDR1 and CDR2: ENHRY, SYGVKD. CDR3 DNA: TGTGCCATCAGTGGGGTCGGACAGGGTATCTACGAGCAGTACTTC. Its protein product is CAISGVGQGIYEQYF.

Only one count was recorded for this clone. The CDR3 spells CASNFIGALGDTQYF. CDR3 coding DNA: TGTGCCAGCAATTTTATCGGGGCTCTGGGAGATACGCAGTATTTT. This chain joins TRBV7-9 and TRBJ2-3; perhaps D is TRBD1 or TRBD2 (5 bases each). V was cut by 7 bases and J by 5 bases, with 19 bases left in between. Germline loops: CDR1 SEHNR, CDR2 FQNEAQ (reference sequence). The CDR3 loop spans 15 amino acids.

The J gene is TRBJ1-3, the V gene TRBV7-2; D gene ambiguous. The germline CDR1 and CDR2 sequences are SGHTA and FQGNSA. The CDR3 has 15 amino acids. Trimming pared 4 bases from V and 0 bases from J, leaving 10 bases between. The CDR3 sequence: CASSSLPFSGNTIYF. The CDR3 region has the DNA TGTGCCAGCAGCTCGCTCCCATTCTCTGGAAACACCATATATTTT. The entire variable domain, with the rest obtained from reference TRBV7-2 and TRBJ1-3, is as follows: GAGVSQSPSNKVTEKGKDVELRCDPISGHTALYWYRQSLGQGLEFLIYFQGNSAPDKSGLPSDRFSAERTGGSVSTLTIQRTQQEDSAVYLCASSSLPFSGNTIYFGEGSWLTVV.

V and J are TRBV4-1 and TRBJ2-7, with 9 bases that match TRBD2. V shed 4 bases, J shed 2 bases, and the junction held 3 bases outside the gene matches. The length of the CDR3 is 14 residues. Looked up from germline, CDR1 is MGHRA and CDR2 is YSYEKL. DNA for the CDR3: TGCGCCAGCAGCCCCGGACTAGCGACCTACGAGCAGTACTTC. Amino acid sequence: CASSPGLATYEQYF.

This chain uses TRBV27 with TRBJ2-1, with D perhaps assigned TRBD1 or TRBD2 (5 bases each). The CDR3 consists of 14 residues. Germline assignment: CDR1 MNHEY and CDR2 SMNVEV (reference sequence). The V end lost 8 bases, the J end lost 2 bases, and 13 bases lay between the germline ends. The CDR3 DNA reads TGTGCCAGCGCCACCGGGACCCCCTACAATGAGCAGTTCTTC. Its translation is CASATGTPYNEQFF.

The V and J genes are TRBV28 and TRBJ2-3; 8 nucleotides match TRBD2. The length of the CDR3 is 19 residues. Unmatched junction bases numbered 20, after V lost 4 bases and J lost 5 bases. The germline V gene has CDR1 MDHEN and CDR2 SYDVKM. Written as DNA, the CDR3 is TGTGCCAGCAGTTCTCATACCCTCCGAGAGAGCGGGGGAGGAGATACGCAGTATTTT. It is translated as CASSSHTLRESGGGDTQYF.

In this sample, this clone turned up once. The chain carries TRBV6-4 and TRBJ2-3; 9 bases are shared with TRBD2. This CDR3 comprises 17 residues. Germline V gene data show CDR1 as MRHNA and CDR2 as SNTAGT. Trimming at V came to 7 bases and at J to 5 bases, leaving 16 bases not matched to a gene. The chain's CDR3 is CASTRWREGFSVDTQYF. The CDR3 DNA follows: TGTGCCAGCACCCGGTGGCGGGAGGGCTTTTCGGTAGATACGCAGTATTTT.

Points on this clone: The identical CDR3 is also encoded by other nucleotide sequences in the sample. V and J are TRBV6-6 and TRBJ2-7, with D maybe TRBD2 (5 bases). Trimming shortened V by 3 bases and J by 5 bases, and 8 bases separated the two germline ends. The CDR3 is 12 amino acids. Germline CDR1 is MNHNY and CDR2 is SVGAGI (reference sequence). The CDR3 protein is CASSYEGHEQYF. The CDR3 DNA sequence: TGTGCCAGCAGTTATGAGGGCCACGAGCAGTACTTC.

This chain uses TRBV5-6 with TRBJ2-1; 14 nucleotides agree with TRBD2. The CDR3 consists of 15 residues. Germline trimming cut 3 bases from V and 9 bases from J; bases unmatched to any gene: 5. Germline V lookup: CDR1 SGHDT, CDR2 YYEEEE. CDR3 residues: CASSWGLAGAAEQFF. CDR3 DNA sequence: TGTGCCAGCAGCTGGGGACTAGCGGGAGCGGCTGAGCAGTTCTTC.

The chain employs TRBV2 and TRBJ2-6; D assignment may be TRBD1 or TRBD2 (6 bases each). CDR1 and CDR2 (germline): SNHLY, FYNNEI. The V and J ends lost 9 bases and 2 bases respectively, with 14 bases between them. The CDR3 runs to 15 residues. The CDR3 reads CARGLEGAGANVLTF. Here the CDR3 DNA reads TGTGCCAGGGGACTTGAGGGGGCTGGGGCCAACGTCCTGACTTTC. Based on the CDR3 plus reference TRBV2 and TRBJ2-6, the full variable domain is EPEVTQTPSHQVTQMGQEVILRCVPISNHLYFYWYRQILGQKVEFLVSFYNNEISEKSEIFDDQFSVERPDGSNFTLKIRSTKLEDSAMYFCARGLEGAGANVLTFGAGSRLTVL.

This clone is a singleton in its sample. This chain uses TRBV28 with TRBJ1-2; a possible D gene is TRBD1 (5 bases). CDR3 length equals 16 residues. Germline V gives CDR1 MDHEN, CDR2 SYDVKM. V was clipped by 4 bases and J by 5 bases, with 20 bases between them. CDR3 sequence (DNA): TGTGCCAGCAGTTCATTTCACGAGAGAGCAGGGTATGGCTACACCTTC. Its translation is CASSSFHERAGYGYTF.

CDR3 residues: CASSSRGAYSSYEQYF. The CDR3 DNA reads as TGTGCCAGCAGCTCGCGCGGGGCTTACAGCTCCTACGAGCAGTACTTC. V and J are TRBV13 and TRBJ2-7; weak D call: TRBD2 (6 bases). Germline V gene data show CDR1 as PRHDT and CDR2 as FYEKMQ (reference sequence). The CDR3 contains 16 residues. The V end lost 4 bases, the J end lost 0 bases, and 16 bases lay between the germline ends.

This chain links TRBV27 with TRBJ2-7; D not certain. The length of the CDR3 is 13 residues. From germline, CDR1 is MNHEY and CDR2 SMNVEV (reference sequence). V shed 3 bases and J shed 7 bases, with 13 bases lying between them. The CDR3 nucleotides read TGTGCCAGCAGTTTGGGTCCCGCTGGGGAGCAGTACTTC. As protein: CASSLGPAGEQYF.

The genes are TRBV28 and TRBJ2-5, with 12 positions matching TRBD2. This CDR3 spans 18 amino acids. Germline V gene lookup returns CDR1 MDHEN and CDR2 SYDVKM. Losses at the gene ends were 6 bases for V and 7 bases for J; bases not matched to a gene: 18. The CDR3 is CASSSPTTSSGGVVTQYF. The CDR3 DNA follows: TGTGCCAGCAGCTCCCCAACCACGTCTAGCGGGGGGGTCGTGACCCAGTACTTC. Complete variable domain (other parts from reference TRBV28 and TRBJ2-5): DVKVTQSSRYLVKRTGEKVFLECVQDMDHENMFWYRQDPGLGLRLIYFSYDVKMKEKGDIPEGYSVSREKKERFSLILESASTNQTSMYLCASSSPTTSSGGVVTQYFGPGTRLLVL.

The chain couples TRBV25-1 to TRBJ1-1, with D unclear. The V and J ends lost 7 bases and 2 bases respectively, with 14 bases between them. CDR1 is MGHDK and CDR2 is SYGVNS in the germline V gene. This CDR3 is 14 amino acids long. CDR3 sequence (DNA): TGTGCCAGCACCTCCCCCAATATAAACACTGAAGCTTTCTTT. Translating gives CASTSPNINTEAFF.

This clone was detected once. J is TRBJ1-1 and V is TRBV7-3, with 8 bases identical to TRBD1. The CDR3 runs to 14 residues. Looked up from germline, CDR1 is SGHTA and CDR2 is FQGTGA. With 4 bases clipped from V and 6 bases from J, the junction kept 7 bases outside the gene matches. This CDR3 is CASSSTGVNAEAFF. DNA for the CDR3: TGTGCCAGCAGCTCGACAGGGGTTAACGCTGAAGCTTTCTTT.

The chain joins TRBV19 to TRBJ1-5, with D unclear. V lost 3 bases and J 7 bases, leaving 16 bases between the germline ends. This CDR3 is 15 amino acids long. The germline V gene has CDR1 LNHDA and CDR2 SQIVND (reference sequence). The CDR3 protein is CASSIWEVVGQPQHF. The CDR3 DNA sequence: TGTGCCAGTAGTATCTGGGAGGTTGTGGGACAGCCCCAGCATTTT.

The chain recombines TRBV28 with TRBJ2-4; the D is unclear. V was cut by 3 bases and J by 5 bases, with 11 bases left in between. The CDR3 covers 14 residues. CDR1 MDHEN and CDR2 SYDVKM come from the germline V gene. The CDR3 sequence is CASSFVGSENIQYF. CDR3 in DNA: TGTGCCAGCAGTTTCGTTGGGTCCGAAAACATTCAGTACTTC.

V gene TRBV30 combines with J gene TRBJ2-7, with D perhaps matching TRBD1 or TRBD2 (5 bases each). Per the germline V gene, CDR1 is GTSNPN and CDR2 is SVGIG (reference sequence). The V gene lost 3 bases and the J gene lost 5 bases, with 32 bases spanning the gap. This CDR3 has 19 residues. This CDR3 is CAWSPPPGPRHLLLHEQYF. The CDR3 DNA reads TGTGCCTGGAGCCCCCCCCCGGGACCACGACACCTCCTCCTCCACGAGCAGTACTTC.

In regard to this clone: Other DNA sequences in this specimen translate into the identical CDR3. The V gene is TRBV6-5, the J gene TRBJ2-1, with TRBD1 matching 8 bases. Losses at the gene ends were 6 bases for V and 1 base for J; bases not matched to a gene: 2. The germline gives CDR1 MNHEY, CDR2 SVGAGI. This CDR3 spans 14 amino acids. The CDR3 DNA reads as TGTGCCAGCAGCGGACAGGGATCCTACAATGAGCAGTTCTTC. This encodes CASSGQGSYNEQFF.

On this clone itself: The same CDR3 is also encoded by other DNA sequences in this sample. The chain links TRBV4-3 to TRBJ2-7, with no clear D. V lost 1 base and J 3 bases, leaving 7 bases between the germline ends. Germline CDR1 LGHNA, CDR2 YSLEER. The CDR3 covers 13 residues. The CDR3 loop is CASSQGQFYEQYF. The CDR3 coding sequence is TGCGCCAGCAGCCAAGGGCAGTTCTACGAGCAGTACTTC.

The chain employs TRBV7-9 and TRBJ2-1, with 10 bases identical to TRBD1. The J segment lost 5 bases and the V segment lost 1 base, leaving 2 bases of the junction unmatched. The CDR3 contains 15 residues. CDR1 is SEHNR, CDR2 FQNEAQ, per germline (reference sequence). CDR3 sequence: CASSLVDRGDNEQFF. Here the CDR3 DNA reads TGTGCCAGCAGCTTAGTGGACAGGGGGGACAATGAGCAGTTCTTC.

The CDR3 is CASSSTGTTYEQYF. The CDR3 nucleotides are TGTGCCAGCAGCTCTACCGGGACCACCTACGAGCAGTACTTC. The V gene is TRBV6-5, the J gene TRBJ2-7; D is possibly TRBD1 or TRBD2 (5 bases each). The CDR3 runs 14 residues. Per the germline V gene, CDR1 is MNHEY and CDR2 is SVGAGI. V was clipped by 6 bases and J by 2 bases, with 14 bases between them.

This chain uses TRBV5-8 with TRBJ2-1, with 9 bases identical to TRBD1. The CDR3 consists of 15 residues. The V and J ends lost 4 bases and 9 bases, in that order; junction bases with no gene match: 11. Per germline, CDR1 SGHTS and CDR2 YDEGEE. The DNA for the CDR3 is TGTGCCAGCAGCCCCTACCGGGACAGGGATATTGAGCAGTTCTTC. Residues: CASSPYRDRDIEQFF.